This T cell receptor beta chain was identified in a study of control samples from healthy donors and cancer patients. The protocol was immunoSEQ multiplex PCR, while the TCRdb copy is restricted to in-frame clones and leaves out a portion. The sample lists 65,000 to 85,000 clones, more than 70% occurring once. This clone was observed a handful of times. Trimming took 0 bases from V and 5 from J; bases not matched to a gene: 6. The CDR3 is 15 amino acids. Per the germline V gene, CDR1 is SGHKS and CDR2 is YYEKEE (reference sequence). This receptor was identified in a woman in her fifties or sixties with head and neck cancer. The J gene is TRBJ2-5, the V gene TRBV5-5; 8 bases fit TRBD1. The specimen sequenced was PBMCs. DNA for the CDR3: TGTGCCAGCAGCTTGGCGGACAGGACAGGGGAGACCCAGTACTTC. Translating it yields CASSLADRTGETQYF.